This T cell receptor beta chain was found in a study of T-cell memory formation after mild COVID-19. About the study: The TCR clusters were mostly specific to one donor. Points from the study as a whole: There was no confirmation that second-wave clones peaking on day 37 were SARS-CoV-2 specific.

As for this clonotype: Its cognate antigen is unknown.

TCRdb reprocessed the 5' RACE reads with MiXCR, giving one entry per CDR3 protein. Of about 310,000 distinct CDR3 sequences in the sample, roughly a fifth were seen once. This CDR3 is 15 amino acids long. CDR1 and CDR2 (germline): MNHEY, SVGAGI. J was trimmed by 0 bases and V by 0 bases; bases with no gene match: 1. This TCR came from a man aged 18 to 29 who had mild COVID-19 (a few samples of this study predate the infection). Cell type and time point are not known. J is TRBJ2-7 and V is TRBV6-5; 8 bases fit TRBD2. Sequences were obtained from PBMCs or a T cell subset sorted from them (not recorded which). CDR3 DNA sequence: TGTGCCAGCAGTTACTCGAGCGGGAGCTCCTACGAGCAGTACTTC. Its protein product is CASSYSSGSSYEQYF.